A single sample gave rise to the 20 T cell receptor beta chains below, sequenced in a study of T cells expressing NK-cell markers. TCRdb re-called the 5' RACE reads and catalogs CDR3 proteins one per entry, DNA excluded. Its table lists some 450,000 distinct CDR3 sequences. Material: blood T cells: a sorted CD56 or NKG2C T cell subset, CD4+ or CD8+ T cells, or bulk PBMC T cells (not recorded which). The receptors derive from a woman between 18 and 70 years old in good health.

The CDR3 region is CASSHRRGYEQFF. This chain uses TRBV3-1 with TRBJ2-1; the D call from TCRdb, TRBD1, cannot be confirmed without DNA. Germline assignment: CDR1 LGHDT and CDR2 YNNKEL (reference sequence). CDR3 length equals 13 residues.

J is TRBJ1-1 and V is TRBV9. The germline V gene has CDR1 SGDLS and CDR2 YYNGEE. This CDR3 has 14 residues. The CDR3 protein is CASSVSERHTEAFF.

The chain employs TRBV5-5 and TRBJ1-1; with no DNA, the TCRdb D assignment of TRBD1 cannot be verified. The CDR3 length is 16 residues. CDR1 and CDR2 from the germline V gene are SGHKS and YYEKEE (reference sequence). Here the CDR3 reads CASSSYSTGVNTEAFF.

This chain's CDR3 is CSAPRWAAGDYNEQFF. The chain has TRBV20-1 and TRBJ2-1; the D call of TRBD2 rests on TCRdb alone, since no DNA is present to check it. In germline, CDR1 is DFQATT, CDR2 SNEGSKA (reference sequence). The length of the CDR3 is 16 residues.

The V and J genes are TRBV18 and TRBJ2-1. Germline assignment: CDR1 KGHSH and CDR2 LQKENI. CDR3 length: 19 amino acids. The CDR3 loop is CASSPPSVSGNLEDNEQFF. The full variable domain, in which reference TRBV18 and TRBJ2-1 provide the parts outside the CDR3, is NAGVMQNPRHLVRRRGQEARLRCSPMKGHSHVYWYRQLPEEGLKFMVYLQKENIIDESGMPKERFSAEFPKEGPSILRIQQVVRGDSAAYFCASSPPSVSGNLEDNEQFFGPGTRLTVL.

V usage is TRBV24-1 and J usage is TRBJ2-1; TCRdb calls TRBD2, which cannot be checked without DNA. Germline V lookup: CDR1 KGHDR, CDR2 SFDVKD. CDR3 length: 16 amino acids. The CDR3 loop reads CATSASTSVAYNEQFF.

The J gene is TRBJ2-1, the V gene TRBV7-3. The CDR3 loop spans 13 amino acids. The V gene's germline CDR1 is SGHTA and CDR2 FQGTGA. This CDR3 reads CASSPYGGDEQFF.

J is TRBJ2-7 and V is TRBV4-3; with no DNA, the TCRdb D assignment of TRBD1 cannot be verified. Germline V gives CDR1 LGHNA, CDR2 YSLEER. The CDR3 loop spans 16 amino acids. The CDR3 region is CASSQAQGSRTYEQYF.

The CDR3 spells CSAANRDSNYNEQFF. This rearrangement joins TRBV20-1 to TRBJ2-1; TCRdb reports TRBD2, a call that lacks DNA to check it against. Germline V CDR1 and CDR2: DFQATT, SNEGSKA (reference sequence). The CDR3 is made up of 15 amino acids.

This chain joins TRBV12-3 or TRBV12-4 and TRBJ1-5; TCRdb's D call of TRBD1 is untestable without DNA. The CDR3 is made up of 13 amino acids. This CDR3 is CASSFRARQPQHF.

This chain's CDR3 is CASYRSTDTQYF. The V call is TRBV7-9, the J call TRBJ2-3. The germline V gene encodes CDR1 SEHNR and CDR2 FQNEAQ (reference sequence). This CDR3 is 12 amino acids long.

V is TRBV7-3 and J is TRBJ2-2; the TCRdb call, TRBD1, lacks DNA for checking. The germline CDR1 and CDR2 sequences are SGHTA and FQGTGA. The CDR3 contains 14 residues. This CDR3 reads CASRKGQPTGELFF.

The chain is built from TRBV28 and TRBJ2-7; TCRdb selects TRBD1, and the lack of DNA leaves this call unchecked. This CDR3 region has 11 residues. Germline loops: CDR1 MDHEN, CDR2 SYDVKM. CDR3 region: CASTDGGEQYF.

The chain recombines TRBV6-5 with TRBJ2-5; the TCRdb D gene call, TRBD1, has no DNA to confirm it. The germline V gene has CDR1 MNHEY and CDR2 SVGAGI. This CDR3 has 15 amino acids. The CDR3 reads CASSYDRGQGETQYF.

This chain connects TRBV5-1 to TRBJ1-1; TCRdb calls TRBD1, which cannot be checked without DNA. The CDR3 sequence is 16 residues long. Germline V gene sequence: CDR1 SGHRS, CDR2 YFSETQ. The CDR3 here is CASSFSAGQGLTEAFF. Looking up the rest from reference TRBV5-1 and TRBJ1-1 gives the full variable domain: KAGVTQTPRYLIKTRGQQVTLSCSPISGHRSVSWYQQTPGQGLQFLFEYFSETQRNKGNFPGRFSGRQFSNSRSEMNVSTLELGDSALYLCASSFSAGQGLTEAFFGQGTRLTVV.

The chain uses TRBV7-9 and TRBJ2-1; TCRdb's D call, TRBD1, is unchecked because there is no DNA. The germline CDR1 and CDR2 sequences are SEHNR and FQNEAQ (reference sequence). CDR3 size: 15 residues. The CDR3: CASSPGSGVRHEQFF.

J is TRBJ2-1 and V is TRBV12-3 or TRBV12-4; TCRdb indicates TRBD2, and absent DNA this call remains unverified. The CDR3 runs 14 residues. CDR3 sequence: CASSLRLAINEQFF.

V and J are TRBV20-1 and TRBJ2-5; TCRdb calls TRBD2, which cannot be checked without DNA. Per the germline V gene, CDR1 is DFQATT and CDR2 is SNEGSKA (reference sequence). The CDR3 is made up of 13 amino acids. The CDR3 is CSAQDGLQETQYF.

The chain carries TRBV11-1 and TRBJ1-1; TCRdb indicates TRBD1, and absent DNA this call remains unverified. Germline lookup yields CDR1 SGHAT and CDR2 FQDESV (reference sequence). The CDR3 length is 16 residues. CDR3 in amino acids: CASSLARTGVGTEAFF.

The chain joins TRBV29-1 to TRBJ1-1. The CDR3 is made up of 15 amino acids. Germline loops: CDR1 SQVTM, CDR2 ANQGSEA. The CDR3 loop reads CSVEDEAALNTEAFF. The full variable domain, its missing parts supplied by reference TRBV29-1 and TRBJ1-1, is SAVISQKPSRDICQRGTSLTIQCQVDSQVTMMFWYRQQPGQSLTLIATANQGSEATYESGFVIDKFPISRPNLTFSTLTVSNMSPEDSSIYLCSVEDEAALNTEAFFGQGTRLTVV.